This TCR beta chain was identified during a study of T-cell memory formation after mild COVID-19 (dated by TCRdb to about 2021). Background on the whole study: TCR sequence clusters from the two donors were largely donor specific. In two donors, T-cell clones that expanded and contracted after mild COVID-19 were followed by sequencing TCRalpha and TCRbeta repertoires longitudinally. The cohort was made up of two young adult volunteers, one female and one male, who were previously healthy.

V loses 9 bases of germline sequence and J loses 2 bases, and the interval between the two ends is 9 bases. Inclusive of the bounding cysteine and phenylalanine, the CDR3 is 12 residues long. Left in the record is the CDR3 DNA by itself, 36 bases read in frame from the first base. Looking up the germline V gene yields CDR1 SNHLY and CDR2 FYNNEI. Ficoll-Paque density gradient centrifugation was used to isolate PBMCs. What the research found in general, with its limitations: From day 15 to 85, contracting clones showed balanced CD4/CD8 phenotypes, whereas a second wave of clones that expanded from day 15 to 37 leaned towards CD4+. Contracting CD4+ clones were located mainly in the CM and EM memory subsets, whereas CD8+ clones were found to be enriched in EMRA. Only two mild cases were covered by the study, and larger cohorts that include severe cases with pre-infection samples were considered necessary. SARS-CoV-2 specificity of the second-wave clones peaking on day 37 was not confirmed. Some responding clones were found in pre-infection memory, which suggests that pre-existing cross-reactive memory T cells took part in the SARS-CoV-2 response.

The listed sequencing device is Illumina NovaSeq 6000. TCRalpha and TCRbeta cDNA libraries were constructed by 5'RACE with constant-segment primers, with sample barcodes and unique molecular identifiers being introduced. RNA was extracted from every sample with Trizol reagent. The libraries were amplified in two PCR steps, and the second step added a second sample barcode and Illumina TruSeq adapters. The libraries were sequenced on an Illumina NovaSeq using 2 x 150 bp paired-end reads. The published analysis was carried out like this. Demultiplexing of reads and collapsing into UMI-guided consensus sequences were performed with migec v1.2.7. Using mixcr v2.1.11, UMI consensuses were aligned to TRA and TRB V and J templates and then assembled into clonotypes. Expanded or contracted clonotypes were those called significant by both edgeR and NoisET, with noise models trained on biological replicates. For edgeR calls, a false discovery rate-adjusted p below 0.01 and a log2 fold-change threshold of 1 were applied. As an exploratory analysis of dynamics, max-normalized trajectories of the 1000 most abundant clonotypes were examined by PCA with hierarchical clustering. The CD4 or CD8 phenotype of responding clones was assigned using the separately sequenced CD4+ and CD8+ repertoires. TCRdb ran its own pipeline on the public reads, namely fastp trimming at Q25 and MiXCR clone calling, and kept in-frame beta chains. Here each entry gathers all rows of one CDR3 protein and keeps the most common genes and DNA. Clone size and V and J calls follow TCRdb, not the original study. This sample comprises fewer than 60,000 distinct CDR3 sequences, about a quarter of them detected only once. 43% of the sample belongs to the ten largest clones.

On this clonotype: The clone's antigen remains unknown. No clone much larger than this one lies a single base away; base qualities are absent.

Sequencing was done on a sample of PBMCs or a T cell subset sorted from them (not recorded which). The V gene is TRBV2 and the J gene is TRBJ2-3, with the D segment possibly TRBD1 or TRBD2, each aligning over 5 bases. The TCR sequence derives from a man aged 18 to 29 who had mild COVID-19 (a few samples of this study predate the infection). The sample titles of this study are shuffled in the database, so cell type and time point are left out; the donor was told from shared clones. The encoded CDR3 is CARGDLTDTQYF. The nucleotide sequence is TGTGCCAGGGGGGATCTCACAGATACGCAGTATTTT. Outside the CDR3, residues come from the reference TRBV2 and TRBJ2-3 proteins, so the full variable domain is: EPEVTQTPSHQVTQMGQEVILRCVPISNHLYFYWYRQILGQKVEFLVSFYNNEISEKSEIFDDQFSVERPDGSNFTLKIRSTKLEDSAMYFCARGDLTDTQYFGPGTRLTVL.